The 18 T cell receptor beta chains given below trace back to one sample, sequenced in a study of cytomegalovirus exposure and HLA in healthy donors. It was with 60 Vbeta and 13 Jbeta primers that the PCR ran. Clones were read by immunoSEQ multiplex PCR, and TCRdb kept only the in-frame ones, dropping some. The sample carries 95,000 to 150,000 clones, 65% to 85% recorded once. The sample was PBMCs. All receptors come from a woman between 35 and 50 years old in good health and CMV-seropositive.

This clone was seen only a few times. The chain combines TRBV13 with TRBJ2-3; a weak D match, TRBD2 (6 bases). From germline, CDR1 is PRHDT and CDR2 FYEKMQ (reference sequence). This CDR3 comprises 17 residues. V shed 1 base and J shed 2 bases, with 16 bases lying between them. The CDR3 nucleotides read TGTGCCAGCAGCTTAGAGGGATCACTAGCTGTCACAGATACGCAGTATTTT. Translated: CASSLEGSLAVTDTQYF.

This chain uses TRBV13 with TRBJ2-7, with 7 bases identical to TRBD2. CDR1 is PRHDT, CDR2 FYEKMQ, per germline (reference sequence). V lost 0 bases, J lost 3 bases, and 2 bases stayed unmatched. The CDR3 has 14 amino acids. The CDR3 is CASSLGQRGYEQYF. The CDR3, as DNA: TGTGCCAGCAGCTTAGGCCAGCGGGGCTACGAGCAGTACTTC.

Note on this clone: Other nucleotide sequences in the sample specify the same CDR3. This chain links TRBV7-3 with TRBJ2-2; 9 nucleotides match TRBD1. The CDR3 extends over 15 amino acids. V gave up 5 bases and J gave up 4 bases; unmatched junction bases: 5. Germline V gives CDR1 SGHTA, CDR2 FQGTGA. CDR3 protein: CASSPLTGGTGELFF. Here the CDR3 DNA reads TGTGCCAGCAGCCCCTTGACAGGGGGCACCGGGGAGCTGTTTTTT.

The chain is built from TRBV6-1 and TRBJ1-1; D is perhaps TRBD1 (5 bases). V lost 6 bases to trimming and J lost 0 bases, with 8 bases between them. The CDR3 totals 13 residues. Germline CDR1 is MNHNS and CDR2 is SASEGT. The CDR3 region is CASSQGLNTEAFF. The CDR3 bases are TGTGCCAGCAGCCAGGGTTTGAACACTGAAGCTTTCTTT.

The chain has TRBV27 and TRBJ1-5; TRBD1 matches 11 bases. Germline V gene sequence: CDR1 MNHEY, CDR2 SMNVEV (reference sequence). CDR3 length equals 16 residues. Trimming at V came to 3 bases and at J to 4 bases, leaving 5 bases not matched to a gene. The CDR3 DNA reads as TGTGCCAGCAGTTTCGGGACAGGGGGAAATAATCAGCCCCAGCATTTT. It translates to CASSFGTGGNNQPQHF.

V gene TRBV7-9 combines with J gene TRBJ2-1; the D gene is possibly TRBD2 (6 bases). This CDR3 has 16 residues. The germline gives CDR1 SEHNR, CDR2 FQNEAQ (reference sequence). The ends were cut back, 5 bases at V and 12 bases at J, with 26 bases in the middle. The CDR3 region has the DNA TGTGCCAGCAGCAAATATCCGGGACTTCGATTGGCCGGGCAGTTCTTC. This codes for CASSKYPGLRLAGQFF.

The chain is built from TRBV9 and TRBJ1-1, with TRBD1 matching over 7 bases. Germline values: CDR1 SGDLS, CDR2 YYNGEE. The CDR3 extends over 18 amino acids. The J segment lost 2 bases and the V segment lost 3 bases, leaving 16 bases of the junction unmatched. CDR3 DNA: TGTGCCAGCAGCGACCGGGACAGACTTATTCTAGGCAACACTGAAGCTTTCTTT. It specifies CASSDRDRLILGNTEAFF.

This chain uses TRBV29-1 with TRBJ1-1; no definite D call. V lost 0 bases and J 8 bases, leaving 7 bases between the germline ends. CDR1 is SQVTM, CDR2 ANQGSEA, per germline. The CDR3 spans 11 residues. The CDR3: CSVEDLFEAFF. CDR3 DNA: TGCAGCGTTGAAGATCTCTTCGAAGCTTTCTTT.

This chain's CDR3 is CASSIFGRNLNTEAFF. The CDR3 nucleotides are TGTGCCAGTAGTATCTTCGGGAGAAATTTGAACACTGAAGCTTTCTTT. This rearrangement joins TRBV19 to TRBJ1-1, with D unclear. This CDR3 is built from 16 residues. Between the trimmed V and J ends, which lost 3 bases and 0 bases, there was a span of 14 bases. Germline CDR1 and CDR2: LNHDA and SQIVND (reference sequence).

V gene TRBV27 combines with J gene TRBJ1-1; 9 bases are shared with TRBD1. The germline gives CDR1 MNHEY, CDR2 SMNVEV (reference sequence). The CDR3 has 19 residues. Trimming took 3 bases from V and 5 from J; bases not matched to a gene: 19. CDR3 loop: CASSFESGTGITQTTEAFF. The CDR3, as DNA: TGTGCCAGCAGTTTTGAGTCTGGGACAGGGATCACCCAAACTACTGAAGCTTTCTTT.

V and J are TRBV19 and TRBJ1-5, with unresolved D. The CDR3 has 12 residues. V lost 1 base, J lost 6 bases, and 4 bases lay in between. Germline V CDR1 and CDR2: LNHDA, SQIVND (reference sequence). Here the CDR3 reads CASSIGAQPQHF. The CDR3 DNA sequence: TGTGCCAGTAGTATAGGGGCTCAGCCCCAGCATTTT.

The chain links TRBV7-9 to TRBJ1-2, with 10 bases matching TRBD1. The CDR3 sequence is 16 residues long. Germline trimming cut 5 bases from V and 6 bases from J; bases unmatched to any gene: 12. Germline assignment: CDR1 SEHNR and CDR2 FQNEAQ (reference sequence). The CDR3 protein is CASSVVGDRGLHGYTF. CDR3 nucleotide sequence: TGTGCCAGCAGCGTTGTCGGGGACAGGGGATTACATGGCTACACCTTC.

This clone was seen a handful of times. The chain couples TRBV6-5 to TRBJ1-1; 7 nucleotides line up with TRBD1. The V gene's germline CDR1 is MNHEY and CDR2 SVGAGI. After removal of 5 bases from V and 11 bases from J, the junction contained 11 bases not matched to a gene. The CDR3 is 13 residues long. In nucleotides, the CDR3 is TGTGCCAGCAGTAGGGACCGACAGGGAAGCGCTTTCTTT. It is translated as CASSRDRQGSAFF.

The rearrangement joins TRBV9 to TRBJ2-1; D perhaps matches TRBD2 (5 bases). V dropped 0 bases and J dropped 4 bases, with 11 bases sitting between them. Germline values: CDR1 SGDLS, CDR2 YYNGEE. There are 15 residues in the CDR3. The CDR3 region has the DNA TGTGCCAGCAGCGTAGCAAGCGGAAATTACAATGAGCAGTTCTTC. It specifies CASSVASGNYNEQFF.

For the CDR3, the DNA is TGTGCCAGCAGCTCTTGGGACAGCCGAGAGACCCAGTACTTC. It specifies CASSSWDSRETQYF. The chain employs TRBV7-9 and TRBJ2-5, with 7 bases identical to TRBD1. CDR1 and CDR2 (germline): SEHNR, FQNEAQ (reference sequence). V lost 4 bases, J lost 4 bases, and 6 bases stayed unmatched. The CDR3 is 14 amino acids.

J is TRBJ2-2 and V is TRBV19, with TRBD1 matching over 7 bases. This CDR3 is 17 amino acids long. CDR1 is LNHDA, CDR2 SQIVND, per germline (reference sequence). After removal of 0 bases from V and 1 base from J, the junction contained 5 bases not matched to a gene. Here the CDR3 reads CASSIDRGMGNTGELFF. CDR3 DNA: TGTGCCAGTAGTATAGACAGGGGGATGGGGAACACCGGGGAGCTGTTTTTT. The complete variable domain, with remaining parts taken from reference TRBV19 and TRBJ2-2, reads DGGITQSPKYLFRKEGQNVTLSCEQNLNHDAMYWYRQDPGQGLRLIYYSQIVNDFQKGDIAEGYSVSREKKESFPLTVTSAQKNPTAFYLCASSIDRGMGNTGELFFGEGSRLTVL.

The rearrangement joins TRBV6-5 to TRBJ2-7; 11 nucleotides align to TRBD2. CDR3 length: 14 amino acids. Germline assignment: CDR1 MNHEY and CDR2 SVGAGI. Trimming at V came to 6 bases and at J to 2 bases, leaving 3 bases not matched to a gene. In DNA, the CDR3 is TGTGCCAGCAGCCTACTAGCGGGAGCCTACGAGCAGTACTTC. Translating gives CASSLLAGAYEQYF.

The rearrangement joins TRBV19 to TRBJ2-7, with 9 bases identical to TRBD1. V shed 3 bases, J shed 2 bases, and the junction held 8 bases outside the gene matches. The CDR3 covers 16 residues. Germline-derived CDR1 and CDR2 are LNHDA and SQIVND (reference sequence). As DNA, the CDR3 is TGTGCCAGTAGTATTGGGGACAGGGAGGTCACCTACGAGCAGTACTTC. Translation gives CASSIGDREVTYEQYF.